This TCR beta chain was captured in a study of PD-1 blockade in classical Hodgkin lymphoma. J gave up 3 bases and V 4 bases, and 3 bases lay outside the gene matches. CDR3 length equals 14 residues. Germline-derived CDR1 and CDR2 are MNHEY and SMNVEV (reference sequence). The table came from immunoSEQ multiplex PCR; TCRdb's copy has only in-frame clones and leaves some out. This sample has about 14,000 clones; 91% occur once, and the top ten carry roughly 6%. Documented time point: newly diagnosed, previously untreated cHL patient sample. The authors enriched CD8+ T cells from thawed PBMCs via magnetic negative selection.

The origin of this receptor is a human donor with classical Hodgkin lymphoma. V is TRBV27 and J is TRBJ2-4; 7 positions agree with TRBD1. The sequenced sample was CD8+ T cells from blood. The DNA for the CDR3 is TGTGCCAGCAGTTCAACAGGGGACAAAAACATTCAGTACTTC. Translating gives CASSSTGDKNIQYF.